This TCR beta chain was captured in a study of T cell responses to AZD1222 COVID-19 vaccine. Overall study findings and caveats: The repertoires were collected only after the peak T cell response.

For this clone: Antigen unknown.

Libraries were prepared by immunoSEQ multiplex PCR; TCRdb keeps only in-frame clonotypes and omits some of them. This sample has 110,000 or so clones; just over 85% occur once, and the top ten carry around 17%. The V gene's germline CDR1 is WSHSY and CDR2 SAAADI. The V end was cut by 7 bases, the J end by 1 base, with 13 bases between. The CDR3 is 14 residues long. Sequenced here: peripheral blood, sampled 28 days after the second AZD1222 dose. The V gene is TRBV10-2, the J gene TRBJ1-1, with D tentatively TRBD1 (5 bases). This sequence was found in an adult who received the AZD1222 COVID-19 vaccine. The CDR3: CASNLAGPNTEAFF. In nucleotides, the CDR3 is TGCGCCAGCAATCTCGCGGGGCCGAACACTGAAGCTTTCTTT.